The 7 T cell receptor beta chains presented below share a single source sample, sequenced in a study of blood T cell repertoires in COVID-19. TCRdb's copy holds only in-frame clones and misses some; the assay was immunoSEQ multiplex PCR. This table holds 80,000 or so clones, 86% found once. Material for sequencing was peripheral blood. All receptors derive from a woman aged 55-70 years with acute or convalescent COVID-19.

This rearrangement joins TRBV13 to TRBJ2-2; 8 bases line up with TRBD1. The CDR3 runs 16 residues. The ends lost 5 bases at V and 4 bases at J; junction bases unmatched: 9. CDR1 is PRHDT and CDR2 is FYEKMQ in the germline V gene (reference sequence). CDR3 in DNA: TGTGCCAGCAGCCCCCGGACAGGGAGGTCCACCGGGGAGCTGTTTTTT. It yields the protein CASSPRTGRSTGELFF.

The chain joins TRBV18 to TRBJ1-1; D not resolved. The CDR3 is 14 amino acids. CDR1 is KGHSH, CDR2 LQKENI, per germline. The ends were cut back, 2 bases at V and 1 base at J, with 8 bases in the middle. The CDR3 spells CASSPTEQNTEAFF. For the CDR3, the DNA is TGTGCCAGCTCACCAACCGAACAGAACACTGAAGCTTTCTTT.

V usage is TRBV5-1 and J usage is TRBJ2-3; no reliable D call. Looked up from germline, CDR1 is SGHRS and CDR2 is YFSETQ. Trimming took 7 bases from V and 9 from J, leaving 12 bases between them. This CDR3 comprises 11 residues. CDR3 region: CASGLRRTQYF. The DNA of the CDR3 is TGCGCCAGCGGTCTACGTCGGACGCAGTATTTT.

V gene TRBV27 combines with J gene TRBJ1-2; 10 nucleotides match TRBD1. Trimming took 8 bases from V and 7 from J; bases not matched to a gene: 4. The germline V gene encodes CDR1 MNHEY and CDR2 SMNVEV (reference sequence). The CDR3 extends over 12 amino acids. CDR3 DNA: TGTGCCAGCCTCGGACAGGGGGGTGGCTACACCTTC. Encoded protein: CASLGQGGGYTF.

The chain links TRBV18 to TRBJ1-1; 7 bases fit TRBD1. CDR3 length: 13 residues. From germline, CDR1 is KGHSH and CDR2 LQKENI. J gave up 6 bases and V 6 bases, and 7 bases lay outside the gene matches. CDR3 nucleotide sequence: TGTGCCAGCTCCCGGGACAGCCGATCTGAAGCTTTCTTT. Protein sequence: CASSRDSRSEAFF.

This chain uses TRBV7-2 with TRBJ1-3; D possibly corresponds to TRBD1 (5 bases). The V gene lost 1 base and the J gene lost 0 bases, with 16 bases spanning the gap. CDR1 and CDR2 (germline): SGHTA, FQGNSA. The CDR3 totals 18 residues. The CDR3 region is CASSLVLPRESSGNTIYF. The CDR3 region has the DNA TGTGCCAGCAGCTTAGTCTTGCCCAGGGAAAGCTCTGGAAACACCATATATTTT.

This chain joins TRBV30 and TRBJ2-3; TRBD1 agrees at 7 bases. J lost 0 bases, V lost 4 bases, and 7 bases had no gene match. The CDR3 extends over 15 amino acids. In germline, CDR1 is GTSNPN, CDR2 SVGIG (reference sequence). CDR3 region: CAWNRGQASTDTQYF. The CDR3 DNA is TGTGCCTGGAACCGTGGACAGGCTAGCACAGATACGCAGTATTTT.